This is a list of T cell receptor beta chains from one sample in a study of technical replicates of blood from a few donors. Measured with immunoSEQ multiplex PCR; TCRdb has only the in-frame clones, and not every one. The sample contains around 100,000 clones, approximately 96% of which appear only once. Sequencing used T cells isolated from PBMCs. The origin of the receptors is a human donor in good health. The CDR3 runs from the conserved cysteine through the conserved F or W. The order of the fields is J gene, D gene, clone size, V gene, CDR3 protein, CDR3 DNA. D genes are given only for firm matches. A row's size may be missing; if present it is once, few, many or a size class.

>TRBJ1-6|NA|NA|TRBV30
CAWSRVYNSPLHF
TGTGCCTGGAGTCGAGTCTATAATTCACCCCTCCACTTT
>TRBJ1-2|NA|NA|TRBV28
CASSLSGAPYGYTF
TGTGCCAGCAGTTTATCAGGGGCCCCTTATGGCTACACCTTC
>TRBJ2-2|NA|NA|TRBV5-1
CASSLVGSSTGELFF
TGCGCCAGCAGCTTGGTCGGGAGTAGCACCGGGGAGCTGTTTTTT
>TRBJ1-2|NA|NA|TRBV5-5
CASSLARGNYGYTF
TGTGCCAGCAGCTTGGCCCGGGGGAACTATGGCTACACCTTC
>TRBJ2-2|NA|NA|TRBV7-9
CASLAAGELFF
TGTGCCAGCCTCGCGGCCGGGGAGCTGTTTTTT
>TRBJ1-5|NA|once|TRBV2
CASSEWGGYSNQPQHF
TGTGCCAGCAGTGAATGGGGGGGCTATAGCAATCAGCCCCAGCATTTT
>TRBJ2-7|TRBD2|NA|TRBV18
CASANSGLSYEQYF
TGTGCCAGCGCCAATAGCGGGTTGTCCTACGAGCAGTACTTC
>TRBJ1-1|TRBD1|NA|TRBV7-9
CASRIRDLTGEAFF
TGTGCCAGCAGGATACGTGATTTGACAGGGGAAGCTTTCTTT
>TRBJ1-1|NA|once|TRBV19
CASSIGPGQGEAFF
TGTGCCAGTAGTATCGGGCCAGGGCAAGGGGAAGCTTTCTTT
>TRBJ2-7|NA|NA|TRBV4-2
CASSQVSGNLPHSYEQYF
TGTGCCAGCAGCCAAGTCTCCGGGAACCTACCTCACTCCTACGAGCAGTACTTC
>TRBJ1-1|NA|NA|TRBV11-2
CASSQDSGGNTEAFF
TGTGCCAGCAGCCAAGACTCCGGGGGGAACACTGAAGCTTTCTTT
>TRBJ1-1|TRBD1|NA|TRBV5-1
CASSLDRGGTEAFF
TGCGCCAGCAGCTTGGACAGGGGGGGCACTGAAGCTTTCTTT
>TRBJ1-1|NA|NA|TRBV2
CASNTFRGNTEAFF
TGTGCCAGCAACACATTCAGGGGGAACACTGAAGCTTTCTTT
>TRBJ2-7|TRBD1|NA|TRBV29-1
CSVEEAGGRSYEQYF
TGCAGCGTTGAAGAGGCAGGGGGACGGAGCTACGAGCAGTACTTC
>TRBJ1-2|TRBD1|NA|TRBV5-1
CASSLVGTGSGYTF
TGCGCCAGCAGCTTGGTTGGGACAGGGAGTGGCTACACCTTC
>TRBJ1-2|NA|NA|TRBV7-2
CASSLRDSTLYGYTF
TGTGCCAGCAGCTTGAGGGATTCCACCCTCTATGGCTACACCTTC